The next 28 T cell receptor beta chains were all read from a single sample in a study of identical twins. TCRdb recomputed calls from the 5' RACE reads with MiXCR, one row per CDR3 protein. The table lists approximately 250,000 distinct CDR3 sequences, 6.5% of them singletons, with more than 14% in the top ten. The data were also submitted as part of a second study, on T cells expressing NK-cell markers.

Sequenced material: CD8+ T cells sorted from blood. The receptors originated from a woman under 30 in good health.

This clonotype occurred a few times. V usage is TRBV9 and J usage is TRBJ1-4; D is possibly TRBD1 (5 bases). Per germline, CDR1 SGDLS and CDR2 YYNGEE. This CDR3 has 15 residues. The ends were cut back, 3 bases at V and 0 bases at J, with 9 bases in the middle. The CDR3 nucleotides are TGTGCCAGCAGCGACCGGGGCGCAACTAATGAAAAACTGTTTTTT. This gives the protein CASSDRGATNEKLFF.

This clonotype has only a few counts. This chain links TRBV4-1 with TRBJ2-3, with 7 bases lining up with TRBD1. Germline loops: CDR1 MGHRA, CDR2 YSYEKL. The CDR3 loop spans 15 amino acids. The junction had 5 bases not matched to a gene; V was cut back by 4 bases and J by 1 base. The CDR3, as DNA: TGCGCCAGCAGCCTTTTAACAGGGGGCACAGATACGCAGTATTTT. Translation: CASSLLTGGTDTQYF.

The CDR3 region is CASSLGDRYNEQFF. Written as DNA, the CDR3 is TGTGCCAGCAGTCTGGGGGACAGGTACAATGAGCAGTTCTTC. The rearrangement uses TRBV27 and TRBJ2-1; the match to TRBD1 covers 8 bases. The CDR3 loop spans 14 amino acids. V was pared by 5 bases and J by 4 bases, with 4 bases of the junction left unmatched. From germline, CDR1 is MNHEY and CDR2 SMNVEV (reference sequence).

There are many counts of this clonotype. The V gene is TRBV11-2, the J gene TRBJ2-5; no clear D gene. This CDR3 spans 12 amino acids. Germline loops: CDR1 SGHAT, CDR2 FQNNGV. Between the trimmed V and J ends, which lost 3 bases and 4 bases, there was a span of 6 bases. CDR3 sequence: CASSFRLETQYF. The CDR3 nucleotides are TGTGCCAGCAGCTTTCGACTAGAGACCCAGTACTTC.

This sequence joins TRBV5-1 and TRBJ2-1; no clear D. From germline, CDR1 is SGHRS and CDR2 YFSETQ. Trimming cost V 0 bases and J 6 bases, with 16 bases left between them. The CDR3 runs to 16 residues. The CDR3: CASSLVEAVLFNEQFF. Here the CDR3 DNA reads TGCGCCAGCAGCTTGGTTGAGGCAGTACTGTTCAATGAGCAGTTCTTC.

This chain links TRBV12-3 or TRBV12-4 with TRBJ2-1; D is uncertain. V lost 7 bases and J 4 bases, leaving 11 bases between the germline ends. The CDR3 has 13 residues. CDR3 DNA sequence: TGTGCCAGCACGATCGGGCTTTACAATGAGCAGTTCTTC. Residues: CASTIGLYNEQFF.

This clonotype was seen a few times. The V gene is TRBV7-8, the J gene TRBJ2-1; the D gene is possibly TRBD2 (6 bases). The CDR3 consists of 16 residues. In germline, CDR1 is SGHVS, CDR2 FQNEAQ. The germline V and J ends were trimmed by 5 bases and 0 bases, with 14 bases remaining between them. For the CDR3, the DNA is TGTGCCAGCAGCGGGGGGTCTAGCAGCTCCTACAATGAGCAGTTCTTC. It yields the protein CASSGGSSSSYNEQFF. Full variable domain (rest looked up from reference TRBV7-8 and TRBJ2-1): GAGVSQSPRYKVAKRGQDVALRCDPISGHVSLFWYQQALGQGPEFLTYFQNEAQLDKSGLPSDRFFAERPEGSVSTLKIQRTQQEDSAVYLCASSGGSSSSYNEQFFGPGTRLTVL.

This clonotype was picked up many times. Its ends do not fully match the called genes, so a read error is possible. CDR3 DNA sequence: TGTGCTAGCAGCGTCGACGTGAGCTCTGGAAACACCATATATTTT. Translation: CASSVDVSSGNTIYF. V and J are TRBV7-7 and TRBJ1-3; D is unclear. This CDR3 region has 15 residues. Germline V gene sequence: CDR1 SSHAT, CDR2 FNYEAQ (reference sequence).

This clonotype was observed at least ten times. This chain joins TRBV12-3 or TRBV12-4 and TRBJ2-3, with 10 bases aligning to TRBD1. This CDR3 contains 14 residues. The J segment lost 9 bases and the V segment lost 3 bases, leaving 6 bases of the junction unmatched. CDR3 residues: CASSLGTGDGTQYF. The CDR3 coding sequence is TGTGCCAGCAGTTTGGGGACAGGGGATGGGACGCAGTATTTT.

This clonotype occurred many times. An end of the junction does not agree with germline; a read error may underlie this. The V gene is TRBV7-7, the J gene TRBJ2-5, with D possibly matching TRBD2 (6 bases). This CDR3 comprises 15 residues. Germline loops: CDR1 SSHAT, CDR2 FNYEAQ (reference sequence). The CDR3 coding sequence is TGTGCTAGCAGCTTAGCGCGGGGTCATCAAGAGACCCAGTACTTC. Translation gives CASSLARGHQETQYF.

The chain is built from TRBV3-1 and TRBJ1-2; 8 nucleotides line up with TRBD1. Germline CDR1 LGHDT, CDR2 YNNKEL (reference sequence). The V segment lost 3 bases and the J segment 8 bases; nucleotides outside the gene matches: 5. The CDR3 is 13 residues long. Here the CDR3 DNA reads TGTGCCAGCAGCCAGTCCAGGGGGCAGGGCTACACCTTC. Amino acids: CASSQSRGQGYTF.

The CDR3, as DNA: TGTGCCAGCAGACCGGACTGGGACGCGGAAAAACTGTTTTTT. It yields the protein CASRPDWDAEKLFF. V gene TRBV2 combines with J gene TRBJ1-4; D is possibly TRBD1 (5 bases). V was trimmed by 6 bases and J by 8 bases, leaving 16 bases between them. Germline V CDR1 and CDR2: SNHLY, FYNNEI. The CDR3 is made up of 14 amino acids.

The V and J genes are TRBV7-9 and TRBJ2-3, with a tentative D call TRBD1 (5 bases). Germline CDR1 is SEHNR and CDR2 is FQNEAQ (reference sequence). Trimming stripped 1 base from V and 2 bases from J, with 7 bases between. The CDR3 extends over 14 amino acids. The CDR3 loop reads CASSLEDNTDTQYF. CDR3 DNA sequence: TGTGCCAGCAGCTTAGAGGACAACACAGATACGCAGTATTTT.

Only a few counts were recorded for this clonotype. The chain joins TRBV9 to TRBJ2-1; 7 bases align to TRBD2. CDR1 and CDR2 from the germline V gene are SGDLS and YYNGEE. With V trimmed by 1 base and J by 2 bases, 12 bases remained unmatched. CDR3 length: 18 amino acids. This CDR3 reads CASSVTWGAGVAYNEQFF. CDR3 sequence (DNA): TGTGCCAGCAGCGTAACATGGGGCGCGGGAGTTGCCTACAATGAGCAGTTCTTC.

This clonotype showed up many times. This sequence joins TRBV12-3 or TRBV12-4 and TRBJ1-1; no clear D gene. This CDR3 has 13 residues. V lost 5 bases and J lost 3, with 10 bases in between. CDR3 nucleotides: TGTGCCAGCAGTCCGGTGTGGGACACTGAAGCTTTCTTT. Protein: CASSPVWDTEAFF.

This clonotype was observed a few times. This chain joins TRBV7-2 and TRBJ2-7; TRBD2 matches 7 bases. The CDR3 contains 13 residues. In germline, CDR1 is SGHTA, CDR2 FQGNSA. V shed 5 bases, J shed 2 bases, and the junction held 3 bases outside the gene matches. The CDR3: CASSAGLAYEQYF. CDR3 in DNA: TGTGCCAGCAGCGCTGGACTAGCCTACGAGCAGTACTTC.

This clonotype was counted only a few times. This CDR3 reads CASLWGGGIDTEAFF. For the CDR3, the DNA is TGTGCCAGCCTCTGGGGGGGCGGGATAGACACTGAAGCTTTCTTT. This chain uses TRBV12-3 or TRBV12-4 with TRBJ1-1, with a tentative D call TRBD1 (6 bases). The CDR3 spans 15 residues. V lost 8 bases, J lost 3 bases, and 19 bases lay in between.

This clonotype appeared a few times. V gene TRBV11-2 combines with J gene TRBJ1-4; D call uncertain. The V end lost 1 base, the J end lost 10 bases, and 16 bases lay between the germline ends. This CDR3 comprises 15 residues. CDR1 is SGHAT and CDR2 is FQNNGV in the germline V gene. Written as DNA, the CDR3 is TGTGCCAGCAGCTTAGGGGGATTGCCGACGGGAAAACTGTTTTTT. Its translation: CASSLGGLPTGKLFF.

A few counts support this clonotype. This chain uses TRBV29-1 with TRBJ2-3, with D tentatively TRBD2 (5 bases). Germline V lookup: CDR1 SQVTM, CDR2 ANQGSEA. This CDR3 contains 15 residues. V lost 5 bases to trimming and J lost 4 bases, with 19 bases between them. The DNA of the CDR3 is TGCAGCGTTCCATTTCGGGAAGGGTCCCCAGATACGCAGTATTTT. Protein sequence: CSVPFREGSPDTQYF.

The rearrangement links TRBV6-1 to TRBJ2-7, with 7 positions matching TRBD2. This CDR3 spans 14 amino acids. Germline CDR1 and CDR2: MNHNS and SASEGT. V shed 6 bases, J shed 2 bases, and the junction held 7 bases outside the gene matches. The CDR3 DNA is TGTGCCAGCAGCGAGTCCGGGACTACCTACGAGCAGTACTTC. It encodes CASSESGTTYEQYF.

The CDR3 bases are TGTGCCAGCAGCTTGTGGCTAGCGGAAAGAAACAATGAGCAGTTCTTC. This translates into CASSLWLAERNNEQFF. V and J are TRBV7-9 and TRBJ2-1, with TRBD2 identical over 7 bases. Germline loops: CDR1 SEHNR, CDR2 FQNEAQ (reference sequence). Unmatched junction bases numbered 10, after V lost 3 bases and J lost 5 bases. This CDR3 region has 16 residues.

This clonotype was observed at least ten times. The chain links TRBV9 to TRBJ2-7, with D maybe TRBD1 (5 bases). This CDR3 spans 14 amino acids. CDR1 is SGDLS and CDR2 is YYNGEE in the germline V gene. V was pared by 0 bases and J by 5 bases, with 12 bases between. As DNA, the CDR3 is TGTGCCAGCAGCGTAGTGGGGCAAGAGCACGAGCAGTACTTC. Amino acid sequence: CASSVVGQEHEQYF.

The chain employs TRBV20-1 and TRBJ2-7; a possible D gene is TRBD1 (6 bases). Trimming shortened V by 6 bases and J by 4 bases, and 19 bases separated the two germline ends. Per the germline V gene, CDR1 is DFQATT and CDR2 is SNEGSKA (reference sequence). CDR3 size: 14 residues. CDR3 sequence (DNA): TGCAGTGCGGTCACCGGGACAACTTCTTACGAGCAGTACTTC. Encoded protein: CSAVTGTTSYEQYF.

The chain recombines TRBV6-6 with TRBJ2-7; the D gene is possibly TRBD1 (5 bases). Germline loops: CDR1 MNHNY, CDR2 SVGAGI (reference sequence). Trimming removed 5 bases from V and 3 bases from J, with 11 bases in between. The CDR3 sequence is 13 residues long. The CDR3 DNA follows: TGTGCCAGCAGTCCAGGGTCTTTCTACGAGCAGTACTTC. Translating gives CASSPGSFYEQYF.

The sample holds many counts of this clonotype. The chain uses TRBV5-5 and TRBJ2-3; 8 bases map to TRBD2. The CDR3 is 15 residues long. V lost 0 bases and J lost 6; bases outside the gene matches: 6. Germline CDR1 SGHKS, CDR2 YYEKEE (reference sequence). Here the CDR3 reads CASSLGDGRADTQYF. The DNA for the CDR3 is TGTGCCAGCAGCTTGGGGGACGGGAGGGCCGATACGCAGTATTTT.

In its sample, this clonotype was seen many times. The chain joins TRBV5-1 to TRBJ1-2; 8 bases align to TRBD1. The germline CDR1 and CDR2 sequences are SGHRS and YFSETQ. The CDR3 runs to 15 residues. V dropped 4 bases and J dropped 3; count of bases not matched to a gene: 8. The CDR3 loop is CASSGYQGAYYGYTF. In DNA, the CDR3 is TGCGCCAGCAGCGGATATCAGGGGGCTTACTATGGCTACACCTTC. The full variable domain, in which reference TRBV5-1 and TRBJ1-2 provide the parts outside the CDR3, is KAGVTQTPRYLIKTRGQQVTLSCSPISGHRSVSWYQQTPGQGLQFLFEYFSETQRNKGNFPGRFSGRQFSNSRSEMNVSTLELGDSALYLCASSGYQGAYYGYTFGSGTRLTVV.

The gene calls are TRBV5-6 and TRBJ2-5; the match to TRBD2 covers 7 bases. From germline, CDR1 is SGHDT and CDR2 YYEEEE. J lost 5 bases, V lost 1 base, and 5 bases had no gene match. The CDR3 has 14 residues. The CDR3 sequence: CASSLPAGYETQYF. CDR3 sequence (DNA): TGTGCCAGCAGCTTGCCAGCGGGGTACGAGACCCAGTACTTC.

This rearrangement joins TRBV12-3 or TRBV12-4 to TRBJ2-7, with 12 bases lining up with TRBD2. With V trimmed by 8 bases and J by 1 base, 3 bases remained unmatched. The CDR3 extends over 14 amino acids. This CDR3 is CASGLAGTSYEQYF. CDR3 DNA sequence: TGTGCCAGCGGACTAGCGGGGACTTCCTACGAGCAGTACTTC.